This T cell receptor beta chain was identified during a study of response to subunit inactivated influenza vaccine. This clonotype has only a few counts. The antigen is unknown. Regarding the study as a whole: Only a handful of new T cells, the authors suggested, are recruited with each seasonal influenza vaccination.

TCRdb itself ran the RT-PCR reads through MiXCR, one entry per CDR3 protein. The data hold under 850,000 distinct CDR3 sequences, with under 20% observed a single time. The V gene's germline CDR1 is MNHEY and CDR2 SMNVEV (reference sequence). The ends were cut back, 3 bases at V and 1 base at J, with 6 bases in the middle. There are 13 residues in the CDR3. This clonotype was sampled from a man aged 45 to 65 who received an inactivated influenza vaccine. The sample consisted of PBMCs from blood, taken more than 4 days after vaccination. V is TRBV27 and J is TRBJ2-5; D ambiguous. CDR3 in DNA: TGTGCCAGCAGTTTTCACAGCCAAGAGACCCAGTACTTC. Residues: CASSFHSQETQYF.